Listed below are T cell receptor beta chains from one sample, sequenced in a study of blood T cell repertoires in COVID-19. Libraries were prepared by immunoSEQ multiplex PCR; TCRdb keeps only in-frame clonotypes and omits some of them. The sample has approximately 67,000 clones; 82% are singletons. Sequencing input: peripheral blood. The origin of the receptors is a man aged 55 to 70 with acute or convalescent COVID-19. The CDR3 runs from the conserved cysteine through the conserved F or W. A D gene is named only where the DNA matches it firmly. Size is omitted from some rows. Given values are once, few, many or a class for expanded clones.

V gene	J gene	D gene	clone size	CDR3 DNA	CDR3 protein
TRBV6-2/TRBV6-3	TRBJ1-1	-	-	TGTGCCAGCAGTTACAATTCCGGGGGGCCGAACACTGAAGCTTTCTTT	CASSYNSGGPNTEAFF
TRBV12-3/TRBV12-4	TRBJ1-5	-	once	TGTGCCAGCAGTTTGGGAGGGGGGCAGCCCCAGCATTTT	CASSLGGGQPQHF
TRBV10-3	TRBJ1-5	-	once	TGTGCCATCAGTAGCACGGGGGGCGGACCCCAGCATTTT	CAISSTGGGPQHF
TRBV5-1	TRBJ1-6	TRBD1	once	TGCGCCAGCAGCAAAAGACAGGGGACGAATTCACCCCTCCACTTT	CASSKRQGTNSPLHF
TRBV13	TRBJ1-2	-	-	TGTGCCAGCAGCCGGGACAACCGAAACTATGGCTACACCTTC	CASSRDNRNYGYTF
TRBV5-1	TRBJ2-7	TRBD1	-	TGCGCCAGCAGCTATGACAGGGGTGCCGGCGAGCAGTACTTC	CASSYDRGAGEQYF
TRBV7-8	TRBJ1-1	TRBD1	-	TGTGCCAGCAGCGTACAGGGGAGGAACACTGAAGCTTTCTTT	CASSVQGRNTEAFF
TRBV24-1	TRBJ1-2	-	-	TGTGCCACCAGTGATTTGGACAGGGGCTACACCTTC	CATSDLDRGYTF
TRBV19	TRBJ2-1	TRBD2	-	TGTGCCAGTAAATCGGGAGCGGGGGGGCAGAATGAGCAGTTCTTC	CASKSGAGGQNEQFF
TRBV28	TRBJ1-2	-	-	TGTGCCAGCAGTTCTTACAGTGCTAATCGTTATGGCTACACCTTC	CASSSYSANRYGYTF
TRBV9	TRBJ1-3	TRBD1	-	TGTGCCAGCAGCACGAAACCGGGGTCGCCCCAAAGGACAGGGGCCTCCTCTGGAAACACCATATATTTT	CASSTKPGSPQRTGASSGNTIYF
TRBV7-2	TRBJ1-6	-	few	TGTGCCAGCAGCTTAGATGCAGGGTCTAGTAATTCACCCCTCCACTTT	CASSLDAGSSNSPLHF
TRBV11-2	TRBJ2-1	-	-	TGTGCCAGCAGCTTAGGATACCGGGGAAGGAATGAGCAGTTCTTC	CASSLGYRGRNEQFF
TRBV29-1	TRBJ2-5	-	-	TGCAGCGTTGTCGGAAACAGGCAAGAGACCCAGTACTTC	CSVVGNRQETQYF
TRBV19	TRBJ2-6	TRBD1	-	TGTGCCAGTAGTATGTGGGGGACAGGGAATAAGTTCTCTGGGGCCAACGTCCTGACTTTC	CASSMWGTGNKFSGANVLTF
TRBV19	TRBJ1-5	-	-	TGTGCCAGTAGTATCCGCGTCGTCCGGGGCAATCAGCCCCAGCATTTT	CASSIRVVRGNQPQHF
TRBV7-6	TRBJ2-2	-	-	TGTGCCAGCAGCTTAGACATTCCCAACACCGGGGAGCTGTTTTTT	CASSLDIPNTGELFF
TRBV7-9	TRBJ1-2	-	-	TGTGCCAGCAGCTCCCGCGGCAGGGCGGCCGGCTATGGCTACACCTTC	CASSSRGRAAGYGYTF
TRBV7-6	TRBJ1-3	-	-	TGTGCCAGCAGCTTAGCGGGGAGGGGTCTATCTGGAAACACCATATATTTT	CASSLAGRGLSGNTIYF
TRBV11-2	TRBJ1-1	-	-	TGTGCCAGCAGCTTATTAATGAACACTGAAGCTTTCTTT	CASSLLMNTEAFF
TRBV4-1	TRBJ1-4	-	-	TGCGCCAGCAGCCAACCGGGGGAAAATGAAAAACTGTTTTTT	CASSQPGENEKLFF
TRBV19	TRBJ1-2	TRBD1	-	TGTGCCAGTAGTCCCCCGGGACAGGGGGTAGGGGGCTACACCTTC	CASSPPGQGVGGYTF
TRBV7-6	TRBJ1-2	-	-	TGTGCCAGCAGCTTAGATCCGGGGAGCTATGACCGCTACACCTTC	CASSLDPGSYDRYTF
TRBV4-3	TRBJ1-2	-	few	TGCGCCAGCAGCCAAGCCAGGACAGCCCTCTATGGCTACACCTTC	CASSQARTALYGYTF
TRBV5-8	TRBJ1-5	-	-	TGTGCCAGCAGCATACAGGAGATCAATCAGCCCCAGCATTTT	CASSIQEINQPQHF
TRBV7-2	TRBJ2-2	-	-	TGTGCCAGCAGCTTAGGCGGGAACACCGGGGAGCTGTTTTTT	CASSLGGNTGELFF
TRBV18	TRBJ1-1	-	once	TGTGCCAGCTCACCACGGACCCCGGGGGTCACTGAAGCTTTCTTT	CASSPRTPGVTEAFF
TRBV18	TRBJ1-5	-	-	TGTGCCAGCTCACCAGAACAGGGATTGAGTCAGCCCCAGCATTTT	CASSPEQGLSQPQHF
TRBV11-2	TRBJ1-2	TRBD1	-	TGTGCCAGCAGCTCCCAGGGGGGCCTCGGCTATGGCTACACCTTC	CASSSQGGLGYGYTF
TRBV18	TRBJ1-1	-	once	TGTGCCAGCTCACCAACCACTGTCTTCACTGAAGCTTTCTTT	CASSPTTVFTEAFF
TRBV11-2	TRBJ2-5	TRBD2	once	TGTGCCAGCAGCTCCGCCCCGACTAGCGGGAGAAAAGAGACCCAGTACTTC	CASSSAPTSGRKETQYF
TRBV5-6	TRBJ1-1	TRBD1	-	TGTGCCAGCAGCGTTGGACAGGGAAACACTGAAGCTTTCTTT	CASSVGQGNTEAFF
TRBV5-1	TRBJ2-5	TRBD1	-	TGCGCCAGCAGCTTGGGCTACAGGGGGGCTAGAGAGACCCAGTACTTC	CASSLGYRGARETQYF
TRBV30	TRBJ1-1	-	-	TGTGCCTGGAGACAGGTTTACAACACTGAAGCTTTCTTT	CAWRQVYNTEAFF
TRBV3-1/TRBV3-2	TRBJ2-7	TRBD2	-	TGTGCCAGCAGCCTAAGGGAGGGGTTCTACGAGCAGTACTTC	CASSLREGFYEQYF
TRBV4-3	TRBJ2-1	TRBD1	-	TGCGCCAGCAGCGAGCGGACAGGCTACAATGAGCAGTTCTTC	CASSERTGYNEQFF
TRBV4-3	TRBJ1-2	-	-	TGCGCCAGCAGCCAAGATAGGGGCAGCGTCGATGGCTACACCTTC	CASSQDRGSVDGYTF
TRBV27	TRBJ2-2	-	-	TGTGCCAGCAGTTTAGTGCGTTCGAACACCGGGGAGCTGTTTTTT	CASSLVRSNTGELFF
TRBV7-9	TRBJ1-2	-	-	TGTGCCAGCAGCAGGAGACAGCCCCAACGTGGCTACACCTTC	CASSRRQPQRGYTF
TRBV5-1	TRBJ2-3	TRBD2	-	TGCGCCAGCACCGGGGAGGGAGGGGCAGATACGCAGTATTTT	CASTGEGGADTQYF
TRBV7-2	TRBJ1-3	-	-	TGTGCCTCTGCTACGATCTCTGGAAACACCATATATTTT	CASATISGNTIYF
TRBV20-1	TRBJ1-5	TRBD1	-	TGCAGTGCTAGTGACACAGGGGCCCGAGACCAGCATTTT	CSASDTGARDQHF
TRBV27	TRBJ2-3	TRBD2	once	TGTGCCAGCAGTTGGGGGGGGGTAAGCACAGATACGCAGTATTTT	CASSWGGVSTDTQYF
TRBV18	TRBJ2-7	TRBD1	-	TGTGCCAGCTCACCTCCCGGGACAGGGGTTCTCTACGAGCAGTACTTC	CASSPPGTGVLYEQYF
TRBV5-1	TRBJ2-3	TRBD2	-	TGCGCCAGCAGCCAAACTAGCGGTGGGGTAGATACGCAGTATTTT	CASSQTSGGVDTQYF
TRBV14	TRBJ1-6	TRBD1	-	TGTGCCAGCAGCCTGGGACAGGGGAATTCACCCCTCCACTTT	CASSLGQGNSPLHF
TRBV18	TRBJ1-4	TRBD1	-	TGTGCCAGCTCACCCTACCGACAGGGAACTAATGAAAAACTGTTTTTT	CASSPYRQGTNEKLFF
TRBV6-5	TRBJ1-3	-	-	TGTGCCAGCGATGACAGTAGGTCTGGAAACACCATATATTTT	CASDDSRSGNTIYF
TRBV29-1	TRBJ2-1	TRBD2	-	TGCAGCGTGGGCGGGGGGGGCTCCTACAATGAGCAGTTCTTC	CSVGGGGSYNEQFF